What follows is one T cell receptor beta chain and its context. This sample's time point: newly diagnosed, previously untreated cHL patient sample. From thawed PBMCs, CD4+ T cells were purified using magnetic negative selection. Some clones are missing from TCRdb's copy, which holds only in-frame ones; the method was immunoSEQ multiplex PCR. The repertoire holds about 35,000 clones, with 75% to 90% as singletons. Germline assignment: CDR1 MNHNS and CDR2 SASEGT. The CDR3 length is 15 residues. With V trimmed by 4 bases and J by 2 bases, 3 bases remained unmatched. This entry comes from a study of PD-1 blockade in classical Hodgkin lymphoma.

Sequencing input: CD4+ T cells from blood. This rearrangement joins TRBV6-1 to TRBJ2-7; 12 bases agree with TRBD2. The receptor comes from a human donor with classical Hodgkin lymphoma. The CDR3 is CASSGTSGTTYEQYF. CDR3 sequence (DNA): TGTGCCAGCAGTGGGACTAGCGGGACAACCTACGAGCAGTACTTC.